The 18 T cell receptor beta chains listed next were all sequenced from one sample in a study of CD8 T cells in acute hepatitis C reinfection. Stated time point: naive CD8 control sorted from an acute-time-point sample. Clones were sequenced by immunoSEQ multiplex PCR, and TCRdb holds only the in-frame ones, with some missing. Counted here are 35,000 to 40,000 clones, about 83% occurring once; the ten biggest clones make up 0.5%. Source material: naive CD8+ T cells from PBMCs. The receptor set was obtained from a man aged 25 to 40 with chronic hepatitis C.

V usage is TRBV27 and J usage is TRBJ1-2, with D tentatively TRBD1 (5 bases). Trimming took off 3 bases at V and 3 bases at J, with 8 bases between the two ends. Germline V gene sequence: CDR1 MNHEY, CDR2 SMNVEV (reference sequence). The CDR3 is 13 amino acids. CDR3 bases: TGTGCCAGCAGTTTCGGACAAGACTATGGCTACACCTTC. Its protein is CASSFGQDYGYTF.

As DNA, the CDR3 is TGTGCCAGCACGCCGACTATCAACACAGATACGCAGTATTTT. Protein product: CASTPTINTDTQYF. This chain connects TRBV2 to TRBJ2-3; D might be TRBD2 (5 bases). V was trimmed by 7 bases and J by 2 bases, leaving 13 bases between them. Germline V gives CDR1 SNHLY, CDR2 FYNNEI. CDR3 size: 14 residues.

This chain links TRBV25-1 with TRBJ2-7; TRBD1 aligns across 7 bases. This CDR3 is built from 14 residues. Trimming at V came to 7 bases and at J to 2 bases, leaving 8 bases not matched to a gene. CDR1 is MGHDK and CDR2 is SYGVNS in the germline V gene. The CDR3 region is CASISTGFPYEQYF. The CDR3 DNA sequence: TGTGCCAGCATATCGACAGGGTTTCCCTACGAGCAGTACTTC.

The CDR3 loop reads CASSEGTSDLDTQYF. The CDR3 DNA is TGCGCCAGCAGTGAAGGGACTAGTGATTTGGATACGCAGTATTTT. This rearrangement joins TRBV10-1 to TRBJ2-3; 8 positions match TRBD2. The V segment lost 3 bases and the J segment 6 bases; nucleotides outside the gene matches: 8. CDR3 length equals 15 residues. Germline loops: CDR1 WNHNN, CDR2 SYGVQD (reference sequence).

The sample holds one count of this clone. As DNA, the CDR3 is TGTGCCAGCAGTTTGGCAGGAGAATACAATGAGCAGTTCTTC. This encodes CASSLAGEYNEQFF. The chain links TRBV27 to TRBJ2-1; D call uncertain. The CDR3 spans 14 residues. Looked up from germline, CDR1 is MNHEY and CDR2 is SMNVEV (reference sequence). The V end was cut by 3 bases, the J end by 4 bases, with 10 bases between.

V usage is TRBV29-1 and J usage is TRBJ2-6; possible D gene TRBD2, 7 bases. From germline, CDR1 is SQVTM and CDR2 ANQGSEA. Trimming removed 4 bases at V and 1 base at J, with 14 bases between. The CDR3 totals 16 residues. The CDR3, as DNA: TGCAGCGTTGTAGGGGGACTACATTCTGGGGCCAACGTCCTGACTTTC. The encoded protein is CSVVGGLHSGANVLTF.

This clone has a single count. In DNA, the CDR3 is TGCAGCGTTTGGGCCGGGGAGCTGTTTTTT. Protein: CSVWAGELFF. The rearrangement joins TRBV29-1 to TRBJ2-2; D gene unclear. This CDR3 is built from 10 residues. V lost 5 bases, J lost 6 bases, and 4 bases lay in between. Germline V lookup: CDR1 SQVTM, CDR2 ANQGSEA.

The V call is TRBV7-9, the J call TRBJ2-5; 11 bases line up with TRBD1. Unmatched junction bases numbered 3, after V lost 4 bases and J lost 2 bases. Germline V CDR1 and CDR2: SEHNR, FQNEAQ (reference sequence). The CDR3 spans 15 residues. CDR3 protein: CASSSRDRGQETQYF. CDR3 coding DNA: TGTGCCAGCAGCTCCCGGGACAGGGGGCAAGAGACCCAGTACTTC. Drawing the rest from reference TRBV7-9 and TRBJ2-5, the complete variable domain is DTGVSQNPRHKITKRGQNVTFRCDPISEHNRLYWYRQTLGQGPEFLTYFQNEAQLEKSRLLSDRFSAERPKGSFSTLEIQRTEQGDSAMYLCASSSRDRGQETQYFGPGTRLLVL.

CDR3 region: CASSEASGGYEQYF. In DNA form, the CDR3 reads TGTGCCAGCAGCGAAGCGTCAGGGGGCTACGAGCAGTACTTC. This chain links TRBV11-2 with TRBJ2-7, with TRBD1 matching 7 bases. After removal of 5 bases from V and 3 bases from J, the junction contained 7 bases not matched to a gene. Germline V gene sequence: CDR1 SGHAT, CDR2 FQNNGV. CDR3 size: 14 residues.

The chain links TRBV10-2 to TRBJ2-1; a possible D gene is TRBD1 (6 bases). Deletions cut 8 bases from V and 3 bases from J, with 17 bases between. The CDR3 has 15 residues. Germline-derived CDR1 and CDR2 are WSHSY and SAAADI. In DNA, the CDR3 is TGCGCCAGCCGACAGGTCAATTCGGTCTACAATGAGCAGTTCTTC. Its translation: CASRQVNSVYNEQFF.

The V call is TRBV7-3, the J call TRBJ2-3; 12 bases are a match to TRBD2. V lost 5 bases and J lost 6; bases outside the gene matches: 6. Germline CDR1 SGHTA, CDR2 FQGTGA. The CDR3 length is 15 residues. CDR3 in DNA: TGTGCCAGCAGCATGACTAGCGGGGGCGGTGATACGCAGTATTTT. This gives the protein CASSMTSGGGDTQYF.

V is TRBV13 and J is TRBJ2-1; 11 bases match TRBD2. The CDR3 consists of 16 residues. Germline V gene sequence: CDR1 PRHDT, CDR2 FYEKMQ (reference sequence). V shed 5 bases, J shed 4 bases, and the junction held 7 bases outside the gene matches. CDR3 sequence (DNA): TGTGCCAGCAGCCAACTAGCGGGAGCGCATTACAATGAGCAGTTCTTC. Its translation: CASSQLAGAHYNEQFF. The complete variable domain, with remaining parts taken from reference TRBV13 and TRBJ2-1, reads AAGVIQSPRHLIKEKRETATLKCYPIPRHDTVYWYQQGPGQDPQFLISFYEKMQSDKGSIPDRFSAQQFSDYHSELNMSSLELGDSALYFCASSQLAGAHYNEQFFGPGTRLTVL.

V usage is TRBV6-6 and J usage is TRBJ2-7; tentative D call: TRBD2 (5 bases). This CDR3 region has 13 residues. The V and J ends lost 8 bases and 0 bases respectively, with 11 bases between them. CDR1 MNHNY and CDR2 SVGAGI come from the germline V gene (reference sequence). In DNA, the CDR3 is TGTGCCAGCGAGGCACTAGACTCCTACGAGCAGTACTTC. Its protein is CASEALDSYEQYF.

This chain uses TRBV11-2 with TRBJ1-2; D is possibly TRBD1 (5 bases). In germline, CDR1 is SGHAT, CDR2 FQNNGV. The CDR3 extends over 13 amino acids. V was clipped by 3 bases and J by 3 bases, with 8 bases between them. In nucleotides, the CDR3 is TGTGCCAGCAGCTTCGGGGGGGACTATGGCTACACCTTC. Amino acids: CASSFGGDYGYTF.

About this clone itself: At one of its ends the junction is not consistent with the germline gene, which may arise from a read error. This chain connects TRBV5-6 to TRBJ1-2; no reliable D call. Per germline, CDR1 SGHDT and CDR2 YYEEEE. The CDR3 is 17 residues long. In DNA, the CDR3 is TGTGCCAGCAGCTTGGCCCGCCCAGGACCGACTAAATATGGCTACACCTTC. It yields the protein CASSLARPGPTKYGYTF.

The V gene is TRBV4-1, the J gene TRBJ2-1, with 10 bases lining up with TRBD2. There are 15 residues in the CDR3. Per germline, CDR1 MGHRA and CDR2 YSYEKL. V lost 4 bases to trimming and J lost 3 bases; unmatched junction nucleotides: 3. CDR3 bases: TGCGCCAGCAGCCCTCTAGCGGGAGTCTACAATGAGCAGTTCTTC. The encoded protein is CASSPLAGVYNEQFF.

This chain joins TRBV5-6 and TRBJ2-1; D might be TRBD1 (6 bases). The CDR3 sequence is 12 residues long. Per germline, CDR1 SGHDT and CDR2 YYEEEE. V was cut by 1 base and J by 8 bases, with 7 bases left in between. The chain's CDR3 is CASSLSGDEQFF. The CDR3 DNA sequence: TGTGCCAGCAGCTTGTCAGGGGATGAGCAGTTCTTC.

This clone appeared a single time. The chain carries TRBV11-2 and TRBJ2-1; no reliable D call. CDR3 length equals 12 residues. The ends were cut back, 5 bases at V and 7 bases at J, with 9 bases in the middle. Germline loops: CDR1 SGHAT, CDR2 FQNNGV. CDR3 protein: CASSNRGNEQFF. CDR3 nucleotide sequence: TGTGCCAGCAGCAATCGAGGTAATGAGCAGTTCTTC.